Presented here are 25 T cell receptor beta chains from one specimen sequenced in a study of blood T cell repertoires in COVID-19. The method was immunoSEQ multiplex PCR; TCRdb's version includes in-frame clones alone and lacks a portion of them. The sample lists approximately 230,000 clones; 82% were seen once. Specimen: PBMCs or T cells enriched from blood (not recorded which). These receptors originate from a middle-aged man who had recovered from COVID-19.

The J gene is TRBJ2-3, the V gene TRBV2; no definite D call. Trimming stripped 6 bases from V and 1 base from J, with 11 bases between. The CDR3 extends over 14 amino acids. Germline V gene data show CDR1 as SNHLY and CDR2 as FYNNEI. DNA of the CDR3: TGTGCCAGCAGATTGGAGCCGGGCACAGATACGCAGTATTTT. It translates to CASRLEPGTDTQYF.

This chain uses TRBV28 with TRBJ2-7; a possible D gene is TRBD1 (8 bases). Germline V gives CDR1 MDHEN, CDR2 SYDVKM. V lost 5 bases to trimming and J lost 2 bases, with 13 bases between them. The CDR3 has 14 amino acids. The CDR3 bases are TGTGCCAGCAGTCCCACAGGGGGGGCCTACGAGCAGTACTTC. It specifies CASSPTGGAYEQYF.

J is TRBJ2-1 and V is TRBV4-3; 11 bases are a match to TRBD2. CDR1 is LGHNA and CDR2 is YSLEER in the germline V gene. This CDR3 region has 18 residues. The V and J ends lost 2 bases and 9 bases, in that order; junction bases with no gene match: 15. The CDR3 reads CASSQKLILLAGGGEQFF. In DNA, the CDR3 is TGCGCCAGCAGCCAAAAGTTAATATTGCTAGCGGGGGGCGGTGAGCAGTTCTTC.

The rearrangement links TRBV5-1 to TRBJ2-1; 8 bases map to TRBD1. The CDR3 length is 15 residues. The junction had 7 bases not matched to a gene; V was cut back by 4 bases and J by 4 bases. From germline, CDR1 is SGHRS and CDR2 YFSETQ. Here the CDR3 reads CASSPGQELYNEQFF. CDR3 nucleotides: TGCGCCAGCAGCCCGGGACAGGAATTATACAATGAGCAGTTCTTC. Using reference TRBV5-1 and TRBJ2-1 for the parts outside the CDR3, the full variable domain is KAGVTQTPRYLIKTRGQQVTLSCSPISGHRSVSWYQQTPGQGLQFLFEYFSETQRNKGNFPGRFSGRQFSNSRSEMNVSTLELGDSALYLCASSPGQELYNEQFFGPGTRLTVL.

The chain uses TRBV10-1 and TRBJ2-1; weak D call: TRBD2 (5 bases). This CDR3 comprises 13 residues. V was cut by 6 bases and J by 4 bases, with 10 bases left in between. The germline CDR1 and CDR2 sequences are WNHNN and SYGVQD (reference sequence). Here the CDR3 DNA reads TGCGCCAGCAGCCGGGATCCTTACAATGAGCAGTTCTTC. It specifies CASSRDPYNEQFF.

For this clone: The sample holds other DNA sequences that translate to the same CDR3. The J gene is TRBJ2-2, the V gene TRBV5-6; D call uncertain. Germline CDR1 and CDR2: SGHDT and YYEEEE. This CDR3 is built from 13 residues. Trimming pared 0 bases from V and 4 bases from J, leaving 4 bases between. CDR3 in amino acids: CASSLGVTGELFF. In nucleotides, the CDR3 is TGTGCCAGCAGCTTGGGCGTCACCGGGGAGCTGTTTTTT.

This chain links TRBV5-1 with TRBJ1-1; TRBD1 agrees at 7 bases. The CDR3 extends over 13 amino acids. Germline trimming cut 6 bases from V and 0 bases from J; bases unmatched to any gene: 2. Germline CDR1 SGHRS, CDR2 YFSETQ. The CDR3 loop reads CASKGQLNTEAFF. CDR3 sequence (DNA): TGCGCCAGCAAGGGACAGTTGAACACTGAAGCTTTCTTT.

CDR3 sequence: CASSTRQGGTEAFF. DNA for the CDR3: TGTGCCAGCAGTACCAGACAGGGGGGGACTGAAGCTTTCTTT. The rearrangement links TRBV28 to TRBJ1-1; 9 bases match TRBD1. Germline CDR1 MDHEN, CDR2 SYDVKM. The CDR3 extends over 14 amino acids. V was pared by 5 bases and J by 5 bases, with 6 bases of the junction left unmatched.

The chain couples TRBV29-1 to TRBJ2-1, with D uncertain. Germline lookup yields CDR1 SQVTM and CDR2 ANQGSEA. This CDR3 contains 12 residues. Trimming cost V 4 bases and J 4 bases, with 8 bases left between them. The DNA of the CDR3 is TGCAGCGTTGCGGTCTCATACAATGAGCAGTTCTTC. This codes for CSVAVSYNEQFF.

The chain employs TRBV28 and TRBJ2-1; 11 bases line up with TRBD2. V dropped 4 bases and J dropped 9; count of bases not matched to a gene: 8. Per germline, CDR1 MDHEN and CDR2 SYDVKM. CDR3 length equals 15 residues. The CDR3 nucleotides read TGTGCCAGCAGTTCCGGACTAGCGGGTTGGAGTGAGCAGTTCTTC. Residues: CASSSGLAGWSEQFF.

This CDR3 is CASSWEGGETQYF. CDR3 DNA: TGTGCCAGCAGTTGGGAGGGAGGAGAGACCCAGTACTTC. This sequence joins TRBV27 and TRBJ2-5; 7 bases fit TRBD2. Germline V gives CDR1 MNHEY, CDR2 SMNVEV (reference sequence). The CDR3 is made up of 13 amino acids. Trimming cost V 4 bases and J 4 bases; bases outside gene matches: 3.

J is TRBJ2-7 and V is TRBV29-1; TRBD1 agrees at 8 bases. Germline values: CDR1 SQVTM, CDR2 ANQGSEA. This CDR3 has 13 residues. The ends lost 7 bases at V and 2 bases at J; junction bases unmatched: 7. CDR3 sequence (DNA): TGCAGCGCCGGACAGGACAGGGCCTACGAGCAGTACTTC. Its protein is CSAGQDRAYEQYF.

In its sample, this clone was seen once. The V and J genes are TRBV9 and TRBJ2-3; perhaps TRBD2 as D (5 bases). This CDR3 contains 14 residues. CDR1 is SGDLS, CDR2 YYNGEE, per germline. V dropped 4 bases and J dropped 2 bases, with 11 bases sitting between them. CDR3 loop: CASSISGNTDTQYF. In DNA, the CDR3 is TGTGCCAGCAGCATCTCCGGGAACACAGATACGCAGTATTTT.

The genes are TRBV28 and TRBJ1-1; the D gene is possibly TRBD1 (5 bases). This CDR3 comprises 16 residues. From germline, CDR1 is MDHEN and CDR2 SYDVKM. The V gene lost 6 bases and the J gene lost 0 bases, with 17 bases spanning the gap. The CDR3 is CASSTPTASMNTEAFF. CDR3 coding DNA: TGTGCCAGCAGCACACCGACAGCTTCCATGAACACTGAAGCTTTCTTT.

The gene calls are TRBV11-2 and TRBJ2-5; D uncertain. Per germline, CDR1 SGHAT and CDR2 FQNNGV. V was trimmed by 5 bases and J by 1 base, leaving 5 bases between them. CDR3 length equals 12 residues. The CDR3 sequence is CASSPGQETQYF. The CDR3 coding sequence is TGTGCCAGCAGCCCCGGCCAAGAGACCCAGTACTTC.

This clone was counted a single time. The chain uses TRBV27 and TRBJ1-5, with D perhaps matching TRBD1 (5 bases). CDR3 length equals 14 residues. Germline V gene sequence: CDR1 MNHEY, CDR2 SMNVEV (reference sequence). V shed 5 bases and J shed 7 bases, with 15 bases lying between them. The CDR3 loop reads CASSLRQSVQPQHF. The CDR3 DNA is TGTGCCAGCAGTCTCAGACAGTCAGTCCAGCCCCAGCATTTT.

The genes are TRBV4-1 and TRBJ2-7, with 9 bases that match TRBD2. CDR1 is MGHRA and CDR2 is YSYEKL in the germline V gene. The junction had 4 bases not matched to a gene; V was cut back by 0 bases and J by 1 base. CDR3 length: 16 amino acids. CDR3 amino acids: CASSQDTGLASYEQYF. The DNA for the CDR3 is TGCGCCAGCAGCCAAGATACCGGACTAGCGTCCTACGAGCAGTACTTC.

The gene calls are TRBV7-2 and TRBJ1-3, with D tentatively TRBD1 (5 bases). CDR1 is SGHTA, CDR2 FQGNSA, per germline. The CDR3 consists of 14 residues. Trimming shortened V by 8 bases and J by 0 bases, and 11 bases separated the two germline ends. This chain's CDR3 is CASGKTASGNTIYF. The CDR3 region has the DNA TGTGCCAGCGGAAAGACAGCCTCTGGAAACACCATATATTTT. Full variable domain (remainder filled in from reference TRBV7-2 and TRBJ1-3): GAGVSQSPSNKVTEKGKDVELRCDPISGHTALYWYRQSLGQGLEFLIYFQGNSAPDKSGLPSDRFSAERTGGSVSTLTIQRTQQEDSAVYLCASGKTASGNTIYFGEGSWLTVV.

The chain employs TRBV5-4 and TRBJ1-1; D is unresolved. The CDR3 is 13 residues long. Germline-derived CDR1 and CDR2 are SGHNT and YYREEE (reference sequence). V gave up 1 base and J gave up 7 bases, with 11 bases separating them. The CDR3 loop reads CASSLQRDFEAFF. The CDR3 nucleotides read TGTGCCAGCAGCTTGCAGAGGGATTTTGAAGCTTTCTTT.

The rearrangement uses TRBV5-4 and TRBJ2-1; 9 bases agree with TRBD2. Trimming at V came to 4 bases and at J to 3 bases, leaving 8 bases not matched to a gene. Germline V gene data show CDR1 as SGHNT and CDR2 as YYREEE (reference sequence). The CDR3 extends over 16 amino acids. CDR3: CASSPVYSGGYNEQFF. Here the CDR3 DNA reads TGTGCCAGCAGCCCTGTCTATAGCGGGGGCTACAATGAGCAGTTCTTC.

J is TRBJ1-5 and V is TRBV27; the D gene is possibly TRBD1 (6 bases). Trimming left V 2 bases short and J 4 bases short, with 18 bases between. The CDR3 is made up of 17 amino acids. Germline-derived CDR1 and CDR2 are MNHEY and SMNVEV (reference sequence). CDR3 residues: CASSLRWTQGGNQPQHF. Here the CDR3 DNA reads TGTGCCAGCAGTTTACGTTGGACACAGGGAGGGAATCAGCCCCAGCATTTT.

This chain connects TRBV12-3 or TRBV12-4 to TRBJ2-5; 7 nucleotides agree with TRBD1. This CDR3 contains 12 residues. V shed 7 bases, J shed 5 bases, and the junction held 4 bases outside the gene matches. The CDR3 DNA sequence: TGTGCCAGCACCTCGACAGGGGAGACCCAGTACTTC. Translated, it gives CASTSTGETQYF.

This rearrangement joins TRBV7-8 to TRBJ1-6, with a tentative D call TRBD1 (6 bases). This CDR3 is 15 amino acids long. CDR1 is SGHVS, CDR2 FQNEAQ, per germline. Between the trimmed V and J ends, which lost 3 bases and 10 bases, there was a span of 16 bases. This CDR3 is CASSFHEQGSSPLHF. The CDR3 bases are TGTGCCAGCAGCTTCCACGAACAGGGCAGCTCACCCCTCCACTTT.

This clone has only a few counts. V gene TRBV5-1 combines with J gene TRBJ2-2; TRBD1 matches at 8 bases. This CDR3 contains 14 residues. The ends lost 5 bases at V and 5 bases at J; junction bases unmatched: 5. The germline CDR1 and CDR2 sequences are SGHRS and YFSETQ. The CDR3 loop is CASRGDRGTGELFF. The CDR3 nucleotides are TGCGCCAGCAGGGGCGACAGGGGAACCGGGGAGCTGTTTTTT.

In DNA form, the CDR3 reads TGTGCCAGCAGCCCTGTGGGGCGCACAGATACGCAGTATTTT. Protein product: CASSPVGRTDTQYF. The chain is built from TRBV28 and TRBJ2-3; TRBD1 is a possible D gene (5 bases). CDR1 and CDR2 from the germline V gene are MDHEN and SYDVKM. The CDR3 is made up of 14 amino acids. Trimming cost V 6 bases and J 1 base, with 11 bases left between them.